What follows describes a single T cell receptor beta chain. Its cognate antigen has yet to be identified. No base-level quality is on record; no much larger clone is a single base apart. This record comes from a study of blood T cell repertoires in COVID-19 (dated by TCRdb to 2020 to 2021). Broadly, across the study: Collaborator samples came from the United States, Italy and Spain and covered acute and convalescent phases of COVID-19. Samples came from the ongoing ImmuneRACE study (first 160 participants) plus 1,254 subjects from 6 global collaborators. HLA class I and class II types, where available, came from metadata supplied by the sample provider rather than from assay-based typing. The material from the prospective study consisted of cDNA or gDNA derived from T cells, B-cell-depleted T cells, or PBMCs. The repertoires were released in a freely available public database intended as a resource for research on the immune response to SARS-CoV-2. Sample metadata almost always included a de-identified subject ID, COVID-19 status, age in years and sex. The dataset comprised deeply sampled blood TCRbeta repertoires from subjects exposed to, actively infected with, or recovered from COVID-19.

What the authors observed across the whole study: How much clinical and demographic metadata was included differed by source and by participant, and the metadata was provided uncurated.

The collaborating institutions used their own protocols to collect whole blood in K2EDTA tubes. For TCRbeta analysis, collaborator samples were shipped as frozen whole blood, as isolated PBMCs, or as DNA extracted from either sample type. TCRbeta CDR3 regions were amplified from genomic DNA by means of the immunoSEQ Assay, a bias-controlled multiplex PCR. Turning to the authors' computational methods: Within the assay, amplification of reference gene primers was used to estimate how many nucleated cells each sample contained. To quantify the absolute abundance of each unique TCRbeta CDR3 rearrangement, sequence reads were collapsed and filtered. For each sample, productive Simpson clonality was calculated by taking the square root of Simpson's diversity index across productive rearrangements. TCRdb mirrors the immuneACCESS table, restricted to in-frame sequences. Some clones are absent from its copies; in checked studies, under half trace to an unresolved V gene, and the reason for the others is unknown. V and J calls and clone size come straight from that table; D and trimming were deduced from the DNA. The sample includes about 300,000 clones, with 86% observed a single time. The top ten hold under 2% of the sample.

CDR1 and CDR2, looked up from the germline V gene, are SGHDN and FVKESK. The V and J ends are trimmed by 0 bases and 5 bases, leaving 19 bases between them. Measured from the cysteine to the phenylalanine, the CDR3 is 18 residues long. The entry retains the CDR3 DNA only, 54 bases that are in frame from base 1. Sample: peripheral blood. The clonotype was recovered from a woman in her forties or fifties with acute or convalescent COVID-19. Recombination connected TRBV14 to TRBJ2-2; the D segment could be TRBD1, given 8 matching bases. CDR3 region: CASSQDYWTGRGTGELFF. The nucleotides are TGTGCCAGCAGCCAAGATTATTGGACAGGGAGGGGGACCGGGGAGCTGTTTTTT.